The source of this T cell receptor (beta chain) is a study of CXCR3-negative and CXCR3-positive naive CD8 T cells (dated by TCRdb to the late 2010s). Looking at the study overall: In total, about 135 million TRB reads were obtained, corresponding to roughly 1.5 +/- 0.3 million reads per library. The diversity and physicochemical repertoire analyses included some 11 donors pooled from two independent experiments. For the TRBV-TRBJ cluster analysis, the naive subsets came from roughly 5 donors, while the memory cells came from 3 donors.

A word on this clonotype: Its antigen remains undetermined.

Sequencing was carried out with a NextSeq 550. The Human TCR Profiling Kit (MiLaboratory) was used to make UMI-labeled 5' RACE TRB cDNA libraries. The full amount of extracted RNA was used for cDNA synthesis, and the full amount of resulting cDNA was used for PCR amplification. Libraries were prepared in parallel with an identical number of PCR cycles. The original pipeline was this. MIGEC and MiXCR extracted about 50,000 +/- 9,200 unique UMI-labeled TRB cDNA molecules per library, requiring at least two reads per UMI. On average, approximately 40,000 +/- 10,000 functional in-frame TRB CDR3 nucleotide clonotypes lacking stop codons were found per library. After downsampling to 5000 UMI-labeled TRB molecules per sample, diversity metrics such as normalized Shannon-Wiener and Chao1 were calculated in VDJtools. VDJtools was used to calculate clonotype-size-weighted physicochemical properties of the central five CDR3 residues, namely interaction energy, strength, volume and Kidera factor 4. With the reads reprocessed by TCRdb, a single entry stands for each CDR3 protein sequence and no DNA is reported. TCRdb's processing, not the study's, gives the V and J calls here. The table for this sample shows roughly 56,000 distinct CDR3 sequences. 0.42% of the sample goes to the ten largest clones.

Each CD8+ T cell subset was flow-sorted in triplicate, and 300,000 or so cells per subset were placed directly into RLT lysis buffer. To keep memory contaminants out, a stringent definition of naive CD8+ T cells was applied: CD45RO-CCR7+CD27+CD95-. Peripheral blood mononuclear cells were isolated from buffy coats using standard density gradient centrifugation. Naive CXCR3-negative and CXCR3-positive CD8+ T cells were flow-sorted using a FACSAria III. Total RNA was extracted from sorted cells with an RNeasy Mini Kit. The CDR3 measures 15 amino acids from cysteine to phenylalanine. No DNA appears here. The germline V gene supplies CDR1 SGHRS and CDR2 YFSETQ. What the authors observed across the whole study: Freshly isolated PBMCs were used for most assays because CXCR3 expression went down partially after cryopreservation. Naive CXCR3-negative and CXCR3-positive cells from the same donor showed similar TRBV-TRBJ usage, whereas memory cells showed distinct patterns. TRB CDR3s from CXCR3-positive naive cells showed higher hydrophobicity (lower Kidera factor 4), lower energy, and higher strength and volume indices than CXCR3-negative naive cells. Both naive subsets had comparably high repertoire diversity, while memory CD8+ T cells had much lower repertoire diversity. Because surface CD5, which has been linked to self-reactivity in mice, was comparable between naive subsets, TCR interaction strength was also inferred from TRB CDR3 physicochemical properties.

Sample: naive CXCR3- CD8+ T cells from blood. Sample cell subset or site, as interpreted from the label and publication: CD45RO-CCR7+CD27+CD95- naive CD8+ T cells lacking CXCR3 (TNR3-). The rearranged segments are TRBV5-1 and TRBJ2-5; TCRdb lists TRBD1, though no DNA is available to test this call. This receptor was obtained from a human donor in good health. Some clones in this sample may be carry-over from other donors' samples. The CDR3 has the sequence CASSLTGTGAETQYF.